This TCR beta chain was identified in a study of shared clonotypes between healthy human individuals. Only CD45RO-negative cells positively selected for CCR7 counted as naive CD8 cells, so terminally differentiated effector memory CD45RA+ cells were excluded. Some clones are missing from TCRdb's copy, which holds only in-frame ones; the method was immunoSEQ multiplex PCR. The table lists about 2.1 million clones, roughly 95% of them singletons, with approximately 1.6% in the top ten. Germline V lookup: CDR1 SGHDT, CDR2 YYEEEE. This CDR3 is 12 amino acids long. The V gene end was trimmed by 3 bases and the J gene end by 9 bases; junction bases not matched to a gene: 3.

The V and J genes are TRBV5-6 and TRBJ2-3, with 8 bases fitting TRBD2. Sequencing was performed on naive CD8+ T cells from PBMCs. The origin of this receptor is a young man in good health. Some clones in this sample may be carry-over from other donors' samples. The CDR3 reads CASSSGGGTQYF. The CDR3 bases are TGTGCCAGCAGCTCTGGCGGGGGGACGCAGTATTTT.